The 14 T cell receptor beta chains in this list originate from one sample, sequenced in a study of CD8+ T cells in alopecia areata. RNA extraction and reverse transcription yielded cDNA as sequencing template. The table came from immunoSEQ multiplex PCR; TCRdb's copy has only in-frame clones and leaves some out. The sample yields about 120,000 clones, 50% to 55% seen once. The treatment here: oral pan-JAK inhibitor, 5-10 mg twice daily. The sequences come from CD4+ T cells sorted from blood, collected at week 4, from a patient treated with tofacitinib. These receptors came from a human donor with alopecia areata.

For this clone: Other nucleotide sequences from this sample produce the same CDR3. The chain has TRBV7-6 and TRBJ2-7; the D gene is possibly TRBD2 (6 bases). V lost 1 base to trimming and J lost 2 bases, with 12 bases between them. This CDR3 contains 15 residues. CDR1 and CDR2 from the germline V gene are SGHVS and FNYEAQ. CDR3 bases: TGTGCCAGCAGCTTAGACACGGGGGTCCCCTACGAGCAGTACTTC. Its translation is CASSLDTGVPYEQYF.

There are a few counts of this clone. The chain uses TRBV5-6 and TRBJ1-1; no reliable D call. The CDR3 is 17 residues long. Germline CDR1 is SGHDT and CDR2 is YYEEEE. With 3 bases removed from V and 0 bases from J, the gap between germline ends came to 18 bases. The CDR3 DNA reads as TGTGCCAGCAGCTCGACTCCAGACTCGTACATGAACACTGAAGCTTTCTTT. Amino acids: CASSSTPDSYMNTEAFF.

The chain uses TRBV29-1 and TRBJ2-1, with a tentative D call TRBD1 (5 bases). The V gene's germline CDR1 is SQVTM and CDR2 ANQGSEA. V was shortened by 5 bases and J by 4 bases, with 18 bases between the two germline ends. This CDR3 region has 15 residues. CDR3 sequence reads: CSVFGAYPGYNEQFF. In DNA, the CDR3 is TGCAGCGTTTTTGGGGCGTACCCTGGGTACAATGAGCAGTTCTTC.

The chain employs TRBV5-6 and TRBJ1-5; D gene uncertain. Germline-derived CDR1 and CDR2 are SGHDT and YYEEEE. V lost 0 bases and J 0 bases, leaving 7 bases between the germline ends. The CDR3 contains 15 residues. The CDR3 loop reads CASSLGALSNQPQHF. CDR3 nucleotides: TGTGCCAGCAGCTTGGGGGCCCTTAGCAATCAGCCCCAGCATTTT.

The rearrangement joins TRBV9 to TRBJ2-7, with D perhaps TRBD1 or TRBD2 (5 bases each). The CDR3 is made up of 15 amino acids. Deletions cut 4 bases from V and 9 bases from J, with 23 bases between. Per the germline V gene, CDR1 is SGDLS and CDR2 is YYNGEE. CDR3 coding DNA: TGTGCCAGCAGCTTACGGGGCGGACCTATTGGCGTGCAGTACTTC. It yields the protein CASSLRGGPIGVQYF.

The chain couples TRBV29-1 to TRBJ1-1; TRBD1 aligns across 7 bases. The ends lost 8 bases at V and 1 base at J; junction bases unmatched: 7. CDR1 is SQVTM, CDR2 ANQGSEA, per germline. CDR3 length equals 13 residues. The DNA of the CDR3 is TGCAGCCTACATAGGACAGGGAACACTGAAGCTTTCTTT. Protein: CSLHRTGNTEAFF.

The genes are TRBV7-2 and TRBJ2-7; TRBD1 is a possible D gene (6 bases). The CDR3 is 14 amino acids. V was trimmed by 1 base and J by 3 bases, leaving 10 bases between them. Per germline, CDR1 SGHTA and CDR2 FQGNSA. CDR3 nucleotide sequence: TGTGCCAGCAGCTTAGAGGCGGACAGCTACGAGCAGTACTTC. As protein: CASSLEADSYEQYF.

The gene calls are TRBV6-5 and TRBJ2-7, with D perhaps matching TRBD1 (5 bases). This CDR3 comprises 14 residues. Looked up from germline, CDR1 is MNHEY and CDR2 is SVGAGI. The V and J ends lost 0 bases and 1 base respectively, with 7 bases between them. CDR3 loop: CASSYSKGSYEQYF. The CDR3, as DNA: TGTGCCAGCAGTTACTCGAAGGGGTCCTACGAGCAGTACTTC.

The chain combines TRBV18 with TRBJ2-5, with D uncertain. CDR1 is KGHSH, CDR2 LQKENI, per germline. The V end was cut by 5 bases, the J end by 0 bases, with 7 bases between. The CDR3 has 13 amino acids. CDR3 loop: CASSLRDQETQYF. The CDR3 DNA reads TGTGCCAGCTCATTAAGGGACCAAGAGACCCAGTACTTC. Full variable domain (remainder filled in from reference TRBV18 and TRBJ2-5): NAGVMQNPRHLVRRRGQEARLRCSPMKGHSHVYWYRQLPEEGLKFMVYLQKENIIDESGMPKERFSAEFPKEGPSILRIQQVVRGDSAAYFCASSLRDQETQYFGPGTRLLVL.

The chain joins TRBV29-1 to TRBJ1-1; TRBD1 is a possible D gene (6 bases). The CDR3 has 14 amino acids. Per the germline V gene, CDR1 is SQVTM and CDR2 is ANQGSEA. With 5 bases removed from V and 6 bases from J, the gap between germline ends came to 19 bases. This CDR3 is CSVKGLGHQAEAFF. DNA for the CDR3: TGCAGCGTTAAGGGGCTGGGACATCAGGCTGAAGCTTTCTTT.

The table lists this clone with a few counts. CDR3 sequence reads: CASSSSGRAGYEQYF. In DNA, the CDR3 is TGTGCCAGCAGCTCCAGCGGGAGGGCCGGGTACGAGCAGTACTTC. V is TRBV7-9 and J is TRBJ2-7; TRBD2 agrees at 10 bases. This CDR3 has 15 amino acids. Losses at the gene ends were 4 bases for V and 4 bases for J; bases not matched to a gene: 7. CDR1 SEHNR and CDR2 FQNEAQ come from the germline V gene (reference sequence).

This clone showed up just once. V and J are TRBV2 and TRBJ1-5; TRBD1 is a possible D gene (5 bases). There are 14 residues in the CDR3. The germline V gene has CDR1 SNHLY and CDR2 FYNNEI. The germline V and J ends were trimmed by 4 bases and 5 bases, with 12 bases remaining between them. The CDR3 protein is CASSVGREDQPQHF. The CDR3 DNA reads as TGTGCCAGCAGTGTCGGCAGGGAAGATCAGCCCCAGCATTTT.

To note about this clone: The same CDR3 can be traced to other DNA sequences in this sample. The rearrangement joins TRBV27 to TRBJ2-7; the D gene is possibly TRBD1 (6 bases). Trimming cost V 2 bases and J 3 bases, with 11 bases left between them. There are 14 residues in the CDR3. Germline V gene lookup returns CDR1 MNHEY and CDR2 SMNVEV (reference sequence). CDR3 sequence: CASSLKGQGYEQYF. The CDR3 region has the DNA TGTGCCAGCAGTTTAAAGGGACAAGGCTACGAGCAGTACTTC.

This clone was recorded a few times. The gene calls are TRBV5-1 and TRBJ2-3; the D gene is possibly TRBD2 (5 bases). The ends were cut back, 2 bases at V and 4 bases at J, with 8 bases in the middle. The CDR3 consists of 13 residues. Germline loops: CDR1 SGHRS, CDR2 YFSETQ. The CDR3 protein is CASSFSGSDTQYF. DNA of the CDR3: TGCGCCAGCAGCTTTTCGGGATCAGATACGCAGTATTTT.